This T cell receptor beta chain was obtained from a study of CD8+CD57+ T cells in acquired aplastic anemia. Study in general: Researchers reported that healthy donors averaged approximately 9.8 million reads for CD4+ cells.

Study-wide results and caveats: Found in both controls and patients were twenty-nine CD8+ CDR3 sequences. Significant differences in CD8+ Simpson's diversity were not observed between patients and controls.

Germline CDR1 and CDR2: SQVTM and ANQGSEA. The CDR3 has 9 amino acids. The TCR beta profiling, which covered VDJ combination and CDR3 sequence, was carried out using genomic DNA as the template. MiXCR was run by TCRdb on the reads, yielding one entry per CDR3 protein. The sample yields 120,000 or so distinct CDR3 sequences, around 48% seen once. Remarks on this clonotype: The antigen is unknown.

The clonotype comes from a human donor in good health, serving as a control. The rearrangement joins TRBV29-1 to TRBJ2-3; the D gene is possibly TRBD2 (6 bases). The sample consisted of sorted CD4+, CD8+, or CD8+CD57+ T cells (not recorded which) from PBMCs. The CDR3 reads CSATGAQYF. The DNA for the CDR3 is TGCAGTGCTACGGGGGCGCAGTATTTT.